A selection of T cell receptor beta chains follows, all from one sample in a study of siplizumab effects on memory and regulatory T cells. Sequenced by immunoSEQ multiplex PCR; TCRdb stores in-frame clones only, minus some. The table includes fewer than 120,000 clones, over 85% detected once. Sample: CD4+ T cells sorted from blood. The receptors here all came from a human donor in good health. Both conserved end residues are part of each CDR3. Fields, in order: D gene, V gene, clone size, J gene, CDR3 protein, CDR3 DNA. D genes are given only for firm matches. A clone size is listed for some rows: how often the clone was seen (once, few, many), or a class if it is expanded.

D: -; V: TRBV6-1; size: -; J: TRBJ1-2; CDR3: CASRVQTGHYGYTF; DNA: TGTGCCAGCAGAGTACAGACAGGCCACTATGGCTACACCTTC
D: TRBD2; V: TRBV7-8; size: -; J: TRBJ2-1; CDR3: CASSLSGGRVVDEQFF; DNA: TGTGCCAGCAGTCTCTCGGGAGGGCGGGTTGTCGATGAGCAGTTCTTC
D: -; V: TRBV6-5; size: -; J: TRBJ2-7; CDR3: CASRGGYNLGEQYF; DNA: TGTGCCAGCAGGGGCGGATATAACCTTGGCGAGCAGTACTTC
D: TRBD1; V: TRBV4-1; size: -; J: TRBJ1-1; CDR3: CASSQDRAGGRTEAFF; DNA: TGCGCCAGCAGCCAAGATAGGGCAGGGGGCAGGACTGAAGCTTTCTTT
D: -; V: TRBV5-1; size: -; J: TRBJ2-7; CDR3: CASSLGYNYEQYF; DNA: TGCGCCAGCAGCTTAGGCTACAACTACGAGCAGTACTTC
D: -; V: TRBV6-1; size: -; J: TRBJ1-2; CDR3: CASLDVNYGYTF; DNA: TGTGCCAGCCTGGACGTGAATTATGGCTACACCTTC
D: -; V: TRBV7-9; size: few; J: TRBJ1-6; CDR3: CASSLVDNSPLHF; DNA: TGTGCCAGCAGCTTAGTAGATAATTCACCCCTCCACTTT
D: -; V: TRBV6-1; size: -; J: TRBJ2-5; CDR3: CASTFGRGRETQYF; DNA: TGTGCCAGCACCTTTGGGAGGGGGCGCGAGACCCAGTACTTC
D: -; V: TRBV5-1; size: once; J: TRBJ2-3; CDR3: CASSLGRDTDTQYF; DNA: TGCGCCAGCAGCTTGGGTAGGGACACAGATACGCAGTATTTT
D: TRBD1; V: TRBV5-1; size: -; J: TRBJ1-5; CDR3: CASSPGQGDQPQHF; DNA: TGCGCCAGCAGCCCCGGACAGGGCGATCAGCCCCAGCATTTT
D: -; V: TRBV10-1; size: -; J: TRBJ1-1; CDR3: CASSRDLGANTEAFF; DNA: TGCGCCAGCAGTCGGGATTTGGGGGCGAACACTGAAGCTTTCTTT
D: TRBD2; V: TRBV19; size: -; J: TRBJ2-1; CDR3: CASAGTSGSNEQFF; DNA: TGTGCCAGTGCCGGGACTAGCGGGTCGAATGAGCAGTTCTTC
D: -; V: TRBV4-2; size: once; J: TRBJ2-3; CDR3: CASSPLSPGRVRFADTQYF; DNA: TGTGCCAGCAGCCCCCTATCACCCGGCAGGGTACGTTTCGCAGATACGCAGTATTTT
D: TRBD2; V: TRBV6-5; size: -; J: TRBJ2-1; CDR3: CASSYGTSNEQFF; DNA: TGTGCCAGCAGTTACGGGACTAGCAATGAGCAGTTCTTC
D: TRBD2; V: TRBV2; size: -; J: TRBJ2-7; CDR3: CASSPGTSGPYEQYF; DNA: TGTGCCAGCAGTCCCGGGACTAGCGGTCCCTACGAGCAGTACTTC
D: -; V: TRBV1; size: -; J: TRBJ1-4; CDR3: CTSRYLKTGAIRYNEKLFF; DNA: TGCACCAGCAGGTACTTGAAGACAGGTGCCATCCGATATAATGAAAAACTGTTTTTT
D: TRBD1; V: TRBV6-5; size: -; J: TRBJ2-7; CDR3: CASGYGDRANEQYF; DNA: TGTGCCAGCGGTTACGGGGACAGGGCTAACGAGCAGTACTTC
D: TRBD2; V: TRBV7-6; size: -; J: TRBJ2-7; CDR3: CASSLVRGTYEQYF; DNA: TGTGCCAGCAGCTTAGTGCGGGGGACCTACGAGCAGTACTTC
D: TRBD1; V: TRBV4-2; size: -; J: TRBJ1-5; CDR3: CASSRDRGDQPQHF; DNA: TGTGCCAGCAGCCGGGACAGGGGGGATCAGCCCCAGCATTTT
D: -; V: TRBV7-9; size: -; J: TRBJ2-6; CDR3: CASSHSQGLVSGANVLTF; DNA: TGTGCCAGCAGCCACTCCCAGGGTCTCGTCTCTGGGGCCAACGTCCTGACTTTC
D: TRBD1; V: TRBV11-2; size: once; J: TRBJ2-2; CDR3: CASSLQGANTGELFF; DNA: TGTGCCAGCAGCTTACAGGGGGCAAATACCGGGGAGCTGTTTTTT
D: -; V: TRBV27; size: -; J: TRBJ2-3; CDR3: CASSPPGAPADTQYF; DNA: TGTGCCAGCAGCCCACCGGGGGCACCAGCAGATACGCAGTATTTT
D: TRBD2; V: TRBV30; size: -; J: TRBJ2-7; CDR3: CAWSRWGTSGYEQYF; DNA: TGTGCCTGGAGTCGGTGGGGGACTAGCGGATACGAGCAGTACTTC
D: -; V: TRBV4-1; size: -; J: TRBJ2-5; CDR3: CASSQDARGAVETQYF; DNA: TGCGCCAGCAGCCAAGATGCCCGGGGAGCGGTTGAGACCCAGTACTTC
D: -; V: TRBV7-9; size: -; J: TRBJ1-5; CDR3: CASSLAWDGQPQHF; DNA: TGTGCCAGCAGCTTAGCGTGGGACGGTCAGCCCCAGCATTTT
D: -; V: TRBV6-6; size: -; J: TRBJ2-6; CDR3: CASSSFSGANVLTF; DNA: TGTGCCAGCAGTTCCTTCTCTGGGGCCAACGTCCTGACTTTC
D: -; V: TRBV6-5; size: -; J: TRBJ1-5; CDR3: CASSGQYIQPQHF; DNA: TGTGCCAGCAGTGGTCAGTATATTCAGCCCCAGCATTTT
D: -; V: TRBV19; size: once; J: TRBJ2-3; CDR3: CASSIPGAGTDTQYF; DNA: TGTGCCAGTAGTATCCCAGGGGCTGGCACAGATACGCAGTATTTT
D: TRBD1; V: TRBV29-1; size: -; J: TRBJ1-5; CDR3: CSVAPGTGVQPQHF; DNA: TGCAGCGTTGCCCCCGGGACAGGGGTTCAGCCCCAGCATTTT
D: -; V: TRBV5-8; size: -; J: TRBJ2-3; CDR3: CASSPWGSIDTQYF; DNA: TGTGCCAGCAGCCCGTGGGGGAGCATAGATACGCAGTATTTT
D: -; V: TRBV5-4; size: once; J: TRBJ2-7; CDR3: CASSGGLISSYEQYF; DNA: TGTGCCAGCAGCGGAGGTCTTATTAGCTCCTACGAGCAGTACTTC
D: TRBD2; V: TRBV19; size: -; J: TRBJ2-1; CDR3: CASSRTGTSGSFSEQFF; DNA: TGTGCCAGTAGTAGAACCGGGACTAGCGGGAGTTTTAGTGAGCAGTTCTTC
D: TRBD1; V: TRBV2; size: -; J: TRBJ1-1; CDR3: CASSEGGTGSEAFF; DNA: TGTGCCAGCAGTGAAGGGGGGACAGGGTCTGAAGCTTTCTTT
D: -; V: TRBV18; size: -; J: TRBJ2-1; CDR3: CASSPQDSNEQFF; DNA: TGTGCCAGCTCACCACAAGACAGTAATGAGCAGTTCTTC
D: TRBD2; V: TRBV6-1; size: -; J: TRBJ2-7; CDR3: CASSDLLASYEQYF; DNA: TGTGCCAGCAGTGACTTACTAGCGAGCTACGAGCAGTACTTC
D: -; V: TRBV7-9; size: -; J: TRBJ1-1; CDR3: CASTPGHTEAFF; DNA: TGTGCCAGCACCCCGGGGCACACTGAAGCTTTCTTT